A single sample gave rise to the 17 T cell receptor beta chains below, sequenced in a study of cytomegalovirus exposure and HLA in healthy donors. Clones were sequenced by immunoSEQ multiplex PCR, and TCRdb holds only the in-frame ones, with some missing. The data show under 150,000 clones, roughly nine tenths seen once. Source material: PBMCs. All receptors derive from a man aged 18 to 30 in good health and CMV-seronegative.

The rearrangement joins TRBV4-1 to TRBJ2-1, with D perhaps TRBD1 (6 bases). This CDR3 has 16 amino acids. V dropped 0 bases and J dropped 3 bases, with 12 bases sitting between them. The V gene's germline CDR1 is MGHRA and CDR2 YSYEKL. The CDR3 spells CASSQEDRQHYNEQFF. Here the CDR3 DNA reads TGCGCCAGCAGCCAAGAAGACAGGCAACACTACAATGAGCAGTTCTTC.

The DNA for the CDR3 is TGTGCCAGCAGCCTTGGGGAGGTTACAGGGGGCGACTATGGCTACACCTTC. Its translation: CASSLGEVTGGDYGYTF. The chain recombines TRBV4-2 with TRBJ1-2; 9 bases align to TRBD1. Germline loops: CDR1 LGHNA, CDR2 YNFKEQ. The trim removed 4 bases at V and 3 bases at J, leaving 12 bases unmatched. The CDR3 has 17 amino acids.

The chain combines TRBV7-6 with TRBJ2-5, with 8 bases fitting TRBD1. V dropped 4 bases and J dropped 5; count of bases not matched to a gene: 3. The CDR3 covers 13 residues. The germline gives CDR1 SGHVS, CDR2 FNYEAQ. In DNA, the CDR3 is TGTGCCAGCAGCTCTCGGGACAGGGAGACCCAGTACTTC. As protein: CASSSRDRETQYF.

The rearrangement uses TRBV7-2 and TRBJ1-4; D is possibly TRBD1 (5 bases). Germline loops: CDR1 SGHTA, CDR2 FQGNSA. V dropped 1 base and J dropped 7 bases, with 13 bases sitting between them. The CDR3 runs to 15 residues. Here the CDR3 reads CASSLVPGMREKLFF. In DNA form, the CDR3 reads TGTGCCAGCAGCTTAGTTCCAGGGATGCGTGAAAAACTGTTTTTT.

This chain uses TRBV6-1 with TRBJ2-7; maybe TRBD2 (6 bases). Germline V gives CDR1 MNHNS, CDR2 SASEGT. Deletions cut 4 bases from V and 0 bases from J, with 13 bases between. The CDR3 totals 15 residues. The CDR3 spells CASSADGGSSYEQYF. As DNA, the CDR3 is TGTGCCAGCAGTGCTGATGGGGGGAGCTCCTACGAGCAGTACTTC.

The chain employs TRBV2 and TRBJ1-3, with a tentative D call TRBD1 (5 bases). The length of the CDR3 is 15 residues. The germline gives CDR1 SNHLY, CDR2 FYNNEI. The V and J ends lost 6 bases and 2 bases respectively, with 14 bases between them. This CDR3 is CASSTSGVAGNTIYF. CDR3 nucleotides: TGTGCCAGCAGCACCTCGGGGGTTGCTGGAAACACCATATATTTT.

CDR3 in amino acids: CASSVEGSGTDTQYF. CDR3 coding DNA: TGTGCCAGTAGTGTTGAGGGATCTGGGACAGATACGCAGTATTTT. The rearrangement joins TRBV19 to TRBJ2-3, with a weak D call TRBD2 (5 bases). Germline-derived CDR1 and CDR2 are LNHDA and SQIVND (reference sequence). V was trimmed by 5 bases and J by 3 bases, leaving 15 bases between them. This CDR3 comprises 15 residues. The variable domain in full, with the rest retrieved from reference TRBV19 and TRBJ2-3, is DGGITQSPKYLFRKEGQNVTLSCEQNLNHDAMYWYRQDPGQGLRLIYYSQIVNDFQKGDIAEGYSVSREKKESFPLTVTSAQKNPTAFYLCASSVEGSGTDTQYFGPGTRLTVL.

This clone was seen more than once but under ten times. The chain is built from TRBV20-1 and TRBJ2-7, with D tentatively TRBD2 (6 bases). The CDR3 is made up of 11 amino acids. V was clipped by 2 bases and J by 6 bases, with 8 bases between them. Per the germline V gene, CDR1 is DFQATT and CDR2 is SNEGSKA (reference sequence). In nucleotides, the CDR3 is TGCAGTGCTAGAAGGAGGGGCGAGCAGTACTTC. This gives the protein CSARRRGEQYF.

CDR3 region: CASGPPGTGGRDEQFF. The CDR3 region has the DNA TGTGCTAGTGGTCCCCCCGGGACAGGGGGTCGGGATGAGCAGTTCTTC. The J gene is TRBJ2-1, the V gene TRBV12-5, with 11 bases aligning to TRBD1. CDR1 and CDR2 from the germline V gene are LGHNT and FRNRAP. Unmatched junction bases numbered 11, after V lost 5 bases and J lost 8 bases. The CDR3 is 16 residues long.

The chain links TRBV15 to TRBJ2-7, with 7 nucleotides matching TRBD2. CDR3 length equals 15 residues. Looked up from germline, CDR1 is LNHNV and CDR2 is YYDKDF (reference sequence). With 3 bases clipped from V and 0 bases from J, the junction kept 5 bases outside the gene matches. The CDR3, as DNA: TGTGCCACCAGCAGGCGGGAGAGGAGCTCCTACGAGCAGTACTTC. It specifies CATSRRERSSYEQYF.

The chain has TRBV27 and TRBJ2-1; TRBD1 agrees at 12 bases. Germline lookup yields CDR1 MNHEY and CDR2 SMNVEV (reference sequence). The CDR3 has 14 amino acids. V shed 6 bases and J 6 bases; nucleotides not matched to a gene: 3. The CDR3 DNA reads as TGTGCCAGCAGAGGGGGACAGGGGGCCAATGAGCAGTTCTTC. It yields the protein CASRGGQGANEQFF.

J is TRBJ2-7 and V is TRBV10-1; 8 nucleotides agree with TRBD1. Germline CDR1 is WNHNN and CDR2 is SYGVQD (reference sequence). V trimming: 6 bases; J trimming: 5 bases; junction bases outside the gene matches: 9. CDR3 length: 14 residues. The CDR3 coding sequence is TGCGCCAGCAGCCCTCGGGACAGGAACCACGAGCAGTACTTC. Encoded protein: CASSPRDRNHEQYF.

J is TRBJ2-3 and V is TRBV4-1, with 11 bases fitting TRBD2. In germline, CDR1 is MGHRA, CDR2 YSYEKL. This CDR3 is built from 17 residues. Trimming removed 0 bases from V and 7 bases from J; junction bases left unmatched: 9. CDR3 in amino acids: CASSQDQIAGGPNTQYF. Written as DNA, the CDR3 is TGCGCCAGCAGCCAAGATCAAATAGCGGGGGGGCCCAATACGCAGTATTTT.

This clone was recorded once. V is TRBV5-1 and J is TRBJ2-1, with D possibly being TRBD2 (6 bases). This CDR3 comprises 14 residues. Trimming took off 4 bases at V and 5 bases at J, with 13 bases between the two ends. Germline CDR1 is SGHRS and CDR2 is YFSETQ. CDR3 sequence: CASSPQDYHNEQFF. DNA of the CDR3: TGCGCCAGCAGCCCCCAGGACTATCACAATGAGCAGTTCTTC.

The chain is built from TRBV27 and TRBJ2-1, with 12 positions matching TRBD1. Germline loops: CDR1 MNHEY, CDR2 SMNVEV (reference sequence). The CDR3 is 18 amino acids. Trimming at V came to 5 bases and at J to 10 bases, leaving 18 bases not matched to a gene. CDR3 amino acids: CASSQTTPTGQGAREQFF. The CDR3, as DNA: TGTGCCAGCAGTCAAACCACACCAACGGGACAGGGGGCCCGAGAGCAGTTCTTC.

J is TRBJ2-2 and V is TRBV7-2; maybe TRBD2 (5 bases). V was pared by 5 bases and J by 4 bases, with 14 bases between. CDR1 and CDR2 (germline): SGHTA, FQGNSA. CDR3 length: 15 amino acids. The CDR3 is CASSPRKAGTGELFF. CDR3 sequence (DNA): TGTGCCAGCAGCCCGAGGAAGGCGGGCACCGGGGAGCTGTTTTTT.

The chain carries TRBV13 and TRBJ1-4; no clear D gene. The CDR3 is 14 residues long. V lost 3 bases and J 8 bases, leaving 13 bases between the germline ends. In germline, CDR1 is PRHDT, CDR2 FYEKMQ (reference sequence). CDR3 sequence (DNA): TGTGCCAGCAGCTTCGGGGAACGAGGGGAAAAACTGTTTTTT. Amino acid sequence: CASSFGERGEKLFF.